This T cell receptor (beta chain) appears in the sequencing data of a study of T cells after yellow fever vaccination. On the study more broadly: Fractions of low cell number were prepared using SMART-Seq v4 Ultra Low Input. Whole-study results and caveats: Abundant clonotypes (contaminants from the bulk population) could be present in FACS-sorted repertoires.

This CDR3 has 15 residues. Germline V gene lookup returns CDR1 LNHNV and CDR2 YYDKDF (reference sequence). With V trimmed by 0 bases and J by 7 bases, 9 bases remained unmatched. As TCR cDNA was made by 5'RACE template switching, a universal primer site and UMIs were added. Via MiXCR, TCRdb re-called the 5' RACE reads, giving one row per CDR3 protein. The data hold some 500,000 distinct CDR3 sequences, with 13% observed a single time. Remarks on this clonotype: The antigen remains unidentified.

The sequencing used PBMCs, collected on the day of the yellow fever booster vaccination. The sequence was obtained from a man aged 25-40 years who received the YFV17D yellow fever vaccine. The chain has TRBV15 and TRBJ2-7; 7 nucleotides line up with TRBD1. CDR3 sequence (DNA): TGTGCCACCAGCAGAGATCCTGTGACAGGGAGTGAGCAGTACTTC. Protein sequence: CATSRDPVTGSEQYF.